Detailed here is one TCR beta chain. Its antigen is as yet unknown. The source of the sample is a study of Tregs in tolerant kidney transplant recipients. This CDR3 has 16 amino acids. Looked up from germline, CDR1 is ENHRY and CDR2 is SYGVKD. V lost 9 bases and J lost 10; bases outside the gene matches: 16. Study outcomes and limitations: The most relevant donor-specific Treg TCRbeta repertoire apparently came from expansion with activated donor B cells. Biological reproducibility was not directly addressed, but technical replication error appeared minimal.

Measured with immunoSEQ multiplex PCR; TCRdb has only the in-frame clones, and not every one. The sample records tens of thousands of clones, roughly 93% being singletons. The nonmyeloablative bone marrow transplants came from related graft donors, with transient mixed chimerism. The specimen comprised CD4+ T cells from blood (PBMCs), sampled 12 months after the transplant. This clonotype originated in a human patient who received a combined kidney and bone marrow transplant. Some of the T cells might come from the graft donor. The V gene is TRBV10-3, the J gene TRBJ2-1; 12 nucleotides agree with TRBD2. This CDR3 is CAIQSKTSGGLGEQFF. CDR3 DNA sequence: TGTGCCATACAGAGTAAGACTAGCGGGGGTCTCGGAGAGCAGTTCTTC.